The 23 T cell receptor beta chains presented below share a single source sample, sequenced in a study of HIV-infected patients and healthy controls. Follow-up blood was drawn about 14 weeks, roughly three months, after antiretroviral therapy began. Whole blood was used without fractionation, so all unsorted peripheral T cells were included. Reverse transcription used 450 to 500 ng RNA and constant-region primers for alpha and beta. Separate chain-specific third strand synthesis with multiplexing indices produced the alpha and beta libraries. TCRdb used MiXCR to reprocess the 5' RACE reads, holding one entry per CDR3 protein. The data hold some 7,400 distinct CDR3 sequences, with less than 7.5% observed a single time. The sequenced sample was blood, obtained during antiretroviral therapy. The source of these receptors is an adult with HIV infection.

Relative to its sample, this clonotype is medium-sized. This beta chain was picked up by a library intended for alpha chains and is off target, so its count carries little meaning. This chain connects TRBV6-5 to TRBJ2-5; D is undetermined. V was trimmed by 4 bases and J by 5 bases, leaving 17 bases between them. The CDR3 spans 15 residues. Germline CDR1 and CDR2: MNHEY and SVGAGI. The CDR3 reads CASSSSGPIPETQYF. Written as DNA, the CDR3 is TGTGCCAGCAGTTCCTCCGGGCCCATCCCGGAGACCCAGTACTTC.

By proportion, this clonotype is medium-sized. A library prepared for alpha chains yielded this beta chain as an off-target read; its size is of little meaning. V is TRBV28 and J is TRBJ2-7; 10 bases are shared with TRBD2. From germline, CDR1 is MDHEN and CDR2 SYDVKM. Trimming removed 7 bases from V and 2 bases from J; junction bases left unmatched: 5. The CDR3 runs to 14 residues. The CDR3 sequence is CASTRTSGTYEQYF. The CDR3, as DNA: TGTGCCAGCACCCGGACTAGCGGTACCTACGAGCAGTACTTC.

This clonotype was recorded at least ten times. The size of this beta chain means little, since it is a stray read in a library made for alpha chains. The chain links TRBV20-1 to TRBJ2-7, with a possible D match to TRBD2 (5 bases). Germline values: CDR1 DFQATT, CDR2 SNEGSKA (reference sequence). The CDR3 extends over 14 amino acids. Trimming shortened V by 0 bases and J by 0 bases, and 9 bases separated the two germline ends. The CDR3 protein is CSARDWRSSYEQYF. The CDR3 DNA reads TGCAGTGCTAGAGACTGGAGGAGCTCCTACGAGCAGTACTTC.

By share, this clonotype ranks as medium-sized. Because this beta chain is a stray read in a library intended to capture alpha chains, its abundance should not be given much weight. The J gene is TRBJ2-2, the V gene TRBV7-3, with D perhaps TRBD2 (6 bases). V gave up 7 bases and J gave up 4 bases, with 16 bases separating them. Germline V gives CDR1 SGHTA, CDR2 FQGTGA. This CDR3 is 15 amino acids long. CDR3 in amino acids: CASMPRGFGTGELFF. The CDR3 DNA follows: TGTGCCAGCATGCCCCGGGGGTTTGGCACCGGGGAGCTGTTTTTT.

This clonotype is classed as medium-sized. Being off target in a library aimed at alpha chains, this beta chain has a size of little meaning. The chain combines TRBV9 with TRBJ2-4; no definite D call. CDR1 and CDR2 from the germline V gene are SGDLS and YYNGEE. The CDR3 spans 15 residues. Trimming shortened V by 0 bases and J by 0 bases, and 7 bases separated the two germline ends. For the CDR3, the DNA is TGTGCCAGCAGCGTAGGAGGTCTAGCCAAAAACATTCAGTACTTC. Protein product: CASSVGGLAKNIQYF.

Concerning this clonotype: As an off-target read in a library built for alpha chains, this beta chain has a frequency of little significance. The chain employs TRBV29-1 and TRBJ1-1; the D is unclear. The CDR3 contains 12 residues. V dropped 4 bases and J dropped 0 bases, with 6 bases sitting between them. Germline V gene sequence: CDR1 SQVTM, CDR2 ANQGSEA. The CDR3 sequence is CSVGQMNTEAFF. CDR3 in DNA: TGCAGCGTTGGTCAGATGAACACTGAAGCTTTCTTT.

This clonotype was counted many times. Being off target in a library aimed at alpha chains, this beta chain has a size of little meaning. The genes are TRBV6-5 and TRBJ2-1, with 8 bases identical to TRBD2. CDR1 and CDR2 (germline): MNHEY, SVGAGI. The V segment lost 0 bases and the J segment 6 bases; nucleotides outside the gene matches: 7. The CDR3 contains 16 residues. The CDR3 loop reads CASSYSYSGKSNEQFF. The CDR3 DNA reads TGTGCCAGCAGTTACTCGTATAGCGGGAAATCCAATGAGCAGTTCTTC.

This clonotype occurred many times. The size of this beta chain means little, since it is a stray read in a library made for alpha chains. This chain connects TRBV2 to TRBJ2-5; D call uncertain. Looked up from germline, CDR1 is SNHLY and CDR2 is FYNNEI. CDR3 length: 14 amino acids. The V gene lost 4 bases and the J gene lost 0 bases, with 9 bases spanning the gap. CDR3 amino acids: CASSGGRDQETQYF. DNA of the CDR3: TGTGCCAGCAGTGGCGGTAGGGACCAAGAGACCCAGTACTTC.

There are many counts of this clonotype. The size of this beta chain means little, since it is a stray read in a library made for alpha chains. The rearrangement joins TRBV7-9 to TRBJ2-7; possibly TRBD2 for D (6 bases). Trimming took off 8 bases at V and 2 bases at J, with 16 bases between the two ends. Germline assignment: CDR1 SEHNR and CDR2 FQNEAQ (reference sequence). CDR3 length: 14 amino acids. The CDR3 reads CASQLAEGTYEQYF. CDR3 DNA sequence: TGTGCCAGCCAATTGGCGGAGGGAACCTACGAGCAGTACTTC.

This clonotype is labeled as medium-sized (0.01 to 0.1%). This beta chain is an off-target read within a library intended for alpha chains, so its frequency means little. J is TRBJ1-1 and V is TRBV6-1; TRBD1 matches at 9 bases. The CDR3 runs to 13 residues. Germline V lookup: CDR1 MNHNS, CDR2 SASEGT. J lost 4 bases, V lost 7 bases, and 4 bases had no gene match. The DNA for the CDR3 is TGTGCCAGCATGACAGGGGGAGCCACTGAAGCTTTCTTT. Its translation is CASMTGGATEAFF.

Worth noting for this clonotype: Within a library made for alpha chains, this beta chain is off target, and its count is uninformative. The chain couples TRBV9 to TRBJ2-1; 11 bases align to TRBD1. The length of the CDR3 is 16 residues. In germline, CDR1 is SGDLS, CDR2 YYNGEE. Germline trimming cut 0 bases from V and 7 bases from J; bases unmatched to any gene: 6. The CDR3 bases are TGTGCCAGCAGCGTAGCCGGGACAGGGGGTGAAAATGAGCAGTTCTTC. The encoded protein is CASSVAGTGGENEQFF.

This clonotype was detected ten times or more. This beta chain appears as a stray read in a library generated for alpha chains; its size is not informative. V gene TRBV9 combines with J gene TRBJ2-5; D might be TRBD1 (6 bases). Germline V lookup: CDR1 SGDLS, CDR2 YYNGEE. This CDR3 region has 14 residues. The V gene lost 4 bases and the J gene lost 7 bases, with 17 bases spanning the gap. This chain's CDR3 is CASSLYDRSGTQYF. DNA of the CDR3: TGTGCCAGCAGCCTATACGACAGGAGCGGGACCCAGTACTTC.

This clonotype is medium-sized in the sample. Since it is a stray read in a library aimed at alpha chains, this beta chain has a size that is not meaningful. V is TRBV4-1 and J is TRBJ2-7, with 7 nucleotides matching TRBD2. Germline CDR1 MGHRA, CDR2 YSYEKL. This CDR3 contains 15 residues. J lost 2 bases, V lost 0 bases, and 4 bases had no gene match. CDR3 region: CASSQETRGTYEQYF. The CDR3 DNA sequence: TGCGCCAGCAGCCAAGAAACGCGGGGGACCTACGAGCAGTACTTC.

This clonotype counts as medium-sized. This beta chain represents an off-target read in a library built for alpha chains; its size is of limited meaning. V gene TRBV10-2 combines with J gene TRBJ2-3; 9 bases align to TRBD2. This CDR3 is built from 18 residues. Germline CDR1 reads WSHSY; CDR2 reads SAAADI. J was trimmed by 4 bases and V by 0 bases; bases with no gene match: 11. CDR3 sequence: CASSESRGAGGTSDTQYF. As DNA, the CDR3 is TGCGCCAGCAGTGAGTCGCGGGGAGCGGGGGGTACCTCAGATACGCAGTATTTT.

This clonotype was counted at least ten times. Being off target in a library aimed at alpha chains, this beta chain has a size of little meaning. The chain is built from TRBV19 and TRBJ1-1; D remains ambiguous. Trimming stripped 3 bases from V and 2 bases from J, with 13 bases between. This CDR3 is 15 amino acids long. CDR1 and CDR2 from the germline V gene are LNHDA and SQIVND (reference sequence). The CDR3: CASSINSEGNTEAFF. The CDR3 DNA reads as TGTGCCAGTAGTATCAACTCGGAGGGAAACACTGAAGCTTTCTTT.

Relative to its sample, this clonotype is medium-sized (0.01 to 0.1%). For a library built for alpha chains, this beta chain is a stray read; little rests on its size. This chain uses TRBV4-1 with TRBJ2-3; 12 bases are shared with TRBD2. CDR3 length: 17 residues. CDR1 and CDR2 from the germline V gene are MGHRA and YSYEKL. V lost 0 bases to trimming and J lost 5 bases; unmatched junction nucleotides: 6. The CDR3 nucleotides are TGCGCCAGCAGCCAAGACCCTAGCGGGGGGGTGAAAGATACGCAGTATTTT. It encodes CASSQDPSGGVKDTQYF.

This clonotype was found many times. Since it is a stray read in a library aimed at alpha chains, this beta chain has a size that is not meaningful. This rearrangement joins TRBV7-9 to TRBJ2-1; the D call may be TRBD1 or TRBD2 (6 bases each). The CDR3 runs to 16 residues. Germline V gives CDR1 SEHNR, CDR2 FQNEAQ (reference sequence). V lost 4 bases to trimming and J lost 4 bases, with 17 bases between them. The CDR3 is CASSSLTGGGYNEQFF. In DNA form, the CDR3 reads TGTGCCAGCAGCTCCTTAACCGGGGGCGGGTACAATGAGCAGTTCTTC.

By frequency in the sample, this clonotype is medium-sized (0.01 to 0.1%). This beta chain came through as a stray read in a library set up for alpha chains, and its size says little. The genes are TRBV5-6 and TRBJ2-7; 7 bases are shared with TRBD2. The CDR3 is 16 residues long. The V segment lost 5 bases and the J segment 2 bases; nucleotides outside the gene matches: 13. Germline CDR1 SGHDT, CDR2 YYEEEE. CDR3 amino acids: CASRFTLAAPTYEQYF. The CDR3 DNA sequence: TGTGCCAGCAGATTCACCCTAGCGGCCCCGACCTACGAGCAGTACTTC. Looking up the rest from reference TRBV5-6 and TRBJ2-7 gives the full variable domain: DAGVTQSPTHLIKTRGQQVTLRCSPKSGHDTVSWYQQALGQGPQFIFQYYEEEERQRGNFPDRFSGHQFPNYSSELNVNALLLGDSALYLCASRFTLAAPTYEQYFGPGTRLTVT.

By proportion, this clonotype is medium-sized. This beta chain was picked up by a library intended for alpha chains and is off target, so its count carries little meaning. This chain links TRBV24-1 with TRBJ1-5, with TRBD1 as a possible D gene (5 bases). Germline V gene data show CDR1 as KGHDR and CDR2 as SFDVKD. V lost 12 bases to trimming and J lost 5 bases, with 16 bases between them. This CDR3 spans 13 amino acids. CDR3 sequence (DNA): TGTGCCCCGTGGAAGGGGAACGATCAGCCCCAGCATTTT. Its protein product is CAPWKGNDQPQHF.

This clonotype was observed many times. Because this beta chain is a stray read in a library intended to capture alpha chains, its abundance should not be given much weight. The chain employs TRBV7-6 and TRBJ2-7, with 9 bases aligning to TRBD1. Trimming took 5 bases from V and 2 from J; bases not matched to a gene: 4. Germline V gene lookup returns CDR1 SGHVS and CDR2 FNYEAQ. This CDR3 has 14 amino acids. The CDR3 region is CASSPGTGTYEQYF. The CDR3 DNA reads TGTGCCAGCAGCCCAGGGACAGGGACCTACGAGCAGTACTTC.

By sample share, this clonotype is large. This beta chain is off target for a library built for alpha chains, so its abundance means little. The chain employs TRBV9 and TRBJ1-2, with D unresolved. The germline gives CDR1 SGDLS, CDR2 YYNGEE. V shed 6 bases and J shed 0 bases, with 9 bases lying between them. The CDR3 consists of 13 residues. Here the CDR3 reads CASTGPANYGYTF. CDR3 in DNA: TGTGCCAGCACCGGGCCAGCTAACTATGGCTACACCTTC.

At least ten counts were recorded for this clonotype. This beta chain slipped into a library made for alpha chains as a stray read, so its size is not meaningful. The J gene is TRBJ1-1, the V gene TRBV2; D unclear. The CDR3 is 15 residues long. The V end lost 6 bases, the J end lost 0 bases, and 14 bases lay between the germline ends. Germline V CDR1 and CDR2: SNHLY, FYNNEI. The CDR3 loop reads CASSGDISMNTEAFF. CDR3 nucleotides: TGTGCCAGCAGCGGTGACATTTCGATGAACACTGAAGCTTTCTTT.

Details on this clonotype: The library was built for alpha chains, so this beta chain is an off-target read and its size means little. This chain connects TRBV7-9 to TRBJ2-7; no definite D call. This CDR3 comprises 12 residues. CDR1 is SEHNR and CDR2 is FQNEAQ in the germline V gene (reference sequence). V was trimmed by 4 bases and J by 6 bases, leaving 10 bases between them. CDR3 loop: CASSSASVEQYF. CDR3 bases: TGTGCCAGCAGCTCCGCTTCGGTCGAGCAGTACTTC.